This TCR beta chain was obtained from a study of blood T cells in healthy people across ages. Study-wide results and caveats: Long-lived and aged donors differed, with more naive CD4+ cells and higher diversity in the long-lived.

This clonotype was seen ten or more times. Its specificity is not known. For the second PCR, which ran for about 6 to 11 cycles, a sample-barcoded 5' primer and a J-beta primer mix were used. A template-switch adaptor with 12 random nucleotides tagged each cDNA molecule. TCRdb re-analysed the 5' RACE reads in MiXCR, keeping a single row per CDR3 protein. The sample has roughly 1,100,000 distinct CDR3 sequences, roughly a quarter seen once. This CDR3 region has 12 residues. Germline V gene data show CDR1 as SEHNR and CDR2 as FQNEAQ (reference sequence). The ends were cut back, 2 bases at V and 6 bases at J, with 8 bases in the middle. The same specimen was also included in a second study, on T cells of mothers and their children.

The specimen sequenced was blood. This TCR was sampled from a girl aged 2-10 years in good health. The chain joins TRBV7-9 to TRBJ2-7; D is unresolved. The CDR3 spells CASSLIGGEQYF. The CDR3 DNA is TGTGCCAGCAGCTTAATCGGCGGCGAGCAGTACTTC. Together with reference TRBV7-9 and TRBJ2-7, the CDR3 gives the full variable domain: DTGVSQNPRHKITKRGQNVTFRCDPISEHNRLYWYRQTLGQGPEFLTYFQNEAQLEKSRLLSDRFSAERPKGSFSTLEIQRTEQGDSAMYLCASSLIGGEQYFGPGTRLTVT.